Listed here are 4 T cell receptor beta chains from one sample, sequenced in a study of T cell responses to AZD1222 COVID-19 vaccine. Using immunoSEQ multiplex PCR, the repertoire was profiled, and TCRdb retains in-frame clones only, with some absent. The sample lists about 150,000 clones; 92% were seen once. The sample in question was peripheral blood, obtained on day 0 of AZD1222 vaccination. Receptors were obtained from an adult in good health.

CDR3 sequence reads: CASSLLGYGYTF. DNA for the CDR3: TGTGCCAGCAGCTTGCTGGGCTATGGCTACACCTTC. The chain couples TRBV5-4 to TRBJ1-2; D ambiguous. CDR1 is SGHNT and CDR2 is YYREEE in the germline V gene (reference sequence). This CDR3 comprises 12 residues. Trimming pared 1 base from V and 4 bases from J, leaving 5 bases between. Full variable domain (rest looked up from reference TRBV5-4 and TRBJ1-2): ETGVTQSPTHLIKTRGQQVTLRCSSQSGHNTVSWYQQALGQGPQFIFQYYREEENGRGNFPPRFSGLQFPNYSSELNVNALELDDSALYLCASSLLGYGYTFGSGTRLTVV.

To note about this clone: This sample also contains other DNA sequences that code for the same CDR3. CDR3 residues: CASSPPSGSSYEQYF. The CDR3 DNA is TGTGCCAGCTCACCACCCAGCGGGAGCTCCTACGAGCAGTACTTC. The chain couples TRBV18 to TRBJ2-7, with TRBD2 matching over 8 bases. Germline V gene lookup returns CDR1 KGHSH and CDR2 LQKENI. V dropped 0 bases and J dropped 0; count of bases not matched to a gene: 1. There are 15 residues in the CDR3.

This chain connects TRBV6-5 to TRBJ1-5; D may be TRBD1 (6 bases). This CDR3 is built from 13 residues. V gave up 8 bases and J gave up 2 bases, with 10 bases separating them. Per germline, CDR1 MNHEY and CDR2 SVGAGI. This CDR3 is CASGNRGNQPQHF. The CDR3 bases are TGTGCCAGCGGGAACAGGGGCAATCAGCCCCAGCATTTT.

The chain links TRBV18 to TRBJ1-6; D is undetermined. The CDR3 consists of 14 residues. Germline assignment: CDR1 KGHSH and CDR2 LQKENI. Deletions cut 3 bases from V and 9 bases from J, with 12 bases between. Here the CDR3 reads CASSPGMEGSPLHF. The DNA for the CDR3 is TGTGCCAGCTCACCTGGCATGGAGGGTTCACCCCTCCACTTT.